Presented here are 9 T cell receptor beta chains from one specimen sequenced in a study of early T cells in non-severe SARS-CoV-2 infection. TCRdb independently ran MiXCR on the 5' RACE reads; one entry per CDR3 protein. This table has 60,000 to 75,000 distinct CDR3 sequences, roughly 12% appearing once. Sequencing input: whole blood. The source is an adult who was a healthcare worker with PCR-confirmed SARS-CoV-2 infection or an uninfected control (not recorded which).

This clonotype occurred a few times. The chain links TRBV7-2 to TRBJ2-5; D not resolved. This CDR3 spans 14 amino acids. Deletions cut 0 bases from V and 1 base from J, with 6 bases between. The germline V gene has CDR1 SGHTA and CDR2 FQGNSA. The CDR3 nucleotides read TGTGCCAGCAGCTTAGCGGCAGGCCAAGAGACCCAGTACTTC. Its translation: CASSLAAGQETQYF.

The chain joins TRBV29-1 to TRBJ2-7; D might be TRBD2 (5 bases). From germline, CDR1 is SQVTM and CDR2 ANQGSEA. The CDR3 totals 16 residues. V shed 6 bases and J shed 3 bases, with 24 bases lying between them. The CDR3 region is CSVGRPGADPLYEQYF. DNA for the CDR3: TGCAGCGTCGGACGACCCGGAGCGGACCCACTCTACGAGCAGTACTTC.

Only a few counts were recorded for this clonotype. The rearrangement uses TRBV4-2 and TRBJ2-5; a possible D gene is TRBD2 (6 bases). Trimming took off 8 bases at V and 1 base at J, with 14 bases between the two ends. This CDR3 is 14 amino acids long. Germline values: CDR1 LGHNA, CDR2 YNFKEQ. The CDR3 here is CASGRGGTQETQYF. The CDR3 nucleotides read TGTGCCAGCGGCCGGGGAGGTACCCAAGAGACCCAGTACTTC.

The V call is TRBV5-5, the J call TRBJ2-7; D ambiguous. CDR1 and CDR2 (germline): SGHKS, YYEKEE (reference sequence). V was cut by 0 bases and J by 2 bases, with 9 bases left in between. This CDR3 has 14 amino acids. This CDR3 is CASSLDSGPYEQYF. The CDR3 nucleotides read TGTGCCAGCAGCTTGGACTCAGGACCCTACGAGCAGTACTTC.

The chain joins TRBV29-1 to TRBJ2-5; D possibly corresponds to TRBD2 (6 bases). The germline CDR1 and CDR2 sequences are SQVTM and ANQGSEA. V gave up 4 bases and J gave up 3 bases, with 15 bases separating them. This CDR3 has 14 residues. The CDR3 DNA is TGCAGCGTTGCTCTCTGGGGAGGCAAAGAGACCCAGTACTTC. It yields the protein CSVALWGGKETQYF.

This clonotype has more than one count but fewer than ten. The V gene is TRBV13, the J gene TRBJ1-6, with D possibly TRBD1 on 5 matching bases. CDR3 length equals 13 residues. The germline gives CDR1 PRHDT, CDR2 FYEKMQ (reference sequence). V dropped 0 bases and J dropped 11 bases, with 8 bases sitting between them. CDR3 residues: CASSLGLGAPLHF. Here the CDR3 DNA reads TGTGCCAGCAGCTTAGGTCTAGGGGCACCCCTCCACTTT.

This clonotype occurred many times. The chain has TRBV6-1 and TRBJ2-1; the D is unclear. V was clipped by 5 bases and J by 3 bases, with 17 bases between them. The CDR3 spans 16 residues. In germline, CDR1 is MNHNS, CDR2 SASEGT. CDR3 protein: CASSPSPVGYYNEQFF. CDR3 sequence (DNA): TGTGCCAGCAGTCCAAGTCCCGTAGGGTACTACAATGAGCAGTTCTTC.

V and J are TRBV14 and TRBJ2-3, with D perhaps TRBD1 (5 bases). The V end was cut by 2 bases, the J end by 6 bases, with 9 bases between. The CDR3 covers 13 residues. The germline V gene encodes CDR1 SGHDN and CDR2 FVKESK. The CDR3 coding sequence is TGTGCCAGCAGCCAACTCAGGGTGGATACGCAGTATTTT. Translation: CASSQLRVDTQYF.

In its sample, this clonotype was seen many times. This sequence joins TRBV6-5 and TRBJ1-4; TRBD1 might be the D (6 bases). V gave up 4 bases and J gave up 5 bases, with 17 bases separating them. The CDR3 sequence is 16 residues long. Germline V gives CDR1 MNHEY, CDR2 SVGAGI. The CDR3 sequence: CASSSLPGQPNEKLFF. The CDR3 nucleotides read TGTGCCAGCAGTTCCTTACCGGGACAACCGAATGAAAAACTGTTTTTT.